The rows below give T cell receptor beta chains drawn from one sample of a study of CXCR3-negative and CXCR3-positive naive CD8 T cells. TCRdb reprocessed the 5' RACE reads; each CDR3 protein has one entry and no DNA is given. The record lists around 80,000 distinct CDR3 sequences, of which the ten most abundant hold around 0.62%. The specimen was naive CXCR3+ CD8+ T cells from blood. These receptors all stem from a human donor in good health. Some clones in this sample may be carry-over from other donors' samples. The CDR3 runs from the conserved cysteine through the conserved F or W.

>TRBJ2-5|TRBV12-3/TRBV12-4
CASSRGRGALRETQYF
>TRBJ2-1|TRBV28
CASSFQLGQGAGQFF
>TRBJ2-1|TRBV4-3
CASSQETYNEQFF
>TRBJ1-1|TRBV29-1
CSGRHPDNTEAFF
>TRBJ1-1|TRBV7-6
CASSLGGGYAQGEAFF
>TRBJ2-3|TRBV4-1
CASSQGGAYSDTQYF
>TRBJ2-1|TRBV9
CASSVAGSGLYNEQFF
>TRBJ2-2|TRBV14
CASSHLRVADTGELFF
>TRBJ2-1|TRBV29-1
CSVLGQGIYNEQFF
>TRBJ2-3|TRBV5-1
CASSFGGSSTDTQYF
>TRBJ1-1|TRBV28
CASSLRTGSVWDTEAFF
>TRBJ2-7|TRBV9
CASTRDNDDEQYF
>TRBJ2-7|TRBV7-9
CASSTTSGRPTYEQYF
>TRBJ2-7|TRBV5-6
CASSLRDSYSEQYF
>TRBJ2-3|TRBV9
CASSVAGGLHSTDTQYF
>TRBJ2-2|TRBV29-1
CSVPVAGGTGELFF
>TRBJ2-7|TRBV28
CATLDRFLQYF
>TRBJ2-3|TRBV10-3
CAISASTDTQYF
>TRBJ2-1|TRBV9
CASSVFGGSSYNEQFF
>TRBJ2-7|TRBV28
CASSLRGFSDEQYF
>TRBJ2-7|TRBV9
CASSVGGGWGLEQYF
>TRBJ1-5|TRBV6-5
CASSYSPGARPQHF
>TRBJ2-7|TRBV15
CATSRGVQQQPYEQYF